Shown below are 31 T cell receptor beta chains from a single sample sequenced in a study of T cells in Graves' hyperthyroidism and ophthalmopathy (dated by TCRdb to between 2019 and 2020). The library was obtained by multiplex PCR. This sample was sequenced with an Illumina HiSeq 2000. Amplification of TCR beta CDR3 regions was carried out from RNA transcripts. The TCR CDR3 was subjected to a first round of RT-PCR using the HTBI primer set and the Qiagen OneStep RT-PCR kit. Clones were called with MiXCR by TCRdb after fastp trimmed the public reads at Q25, and only in-frame beta chains were retained. Rows with one shared CDR3 protein collapse into an entry with the most common genes and DNA. The sample includes just under 750,000 distinct CDR3 sequences, with 30% to 40% observed a single time. The ten largest account for about a third of the sample. Sequenced: blood. The receptors shown here come from a woman aged 40 to 50 with Graves' hyperthyroidism.

V is TRBV7-9 and J is TRBJ1-1; D might be TRBD1 (5 bases). This CDR3 spans 18 amino acids. Per the germline V gene, CDR1 is SEHNR and CDR2 is FQNEAQ (reference sequence). Trimming removed 3 bases at V and 0 bases at J, with 20 bases between. The CDR3 DNA reads TGTGCCAGCAGCTTGGGGGGGGGGAGAAAATCCATGAACACTGAAGCTTTCTTT. Its translation is CASSLGGGRKSMNTEAFF.

Note on this clonotype: The junction does not match germline at one end; this may be a read error. V usage is TRBV10-3 and J usage is TRBJ2-5; D gene ambiguous. CDR1 and CDR2 (germline): ENHRY, SYGVKD. This CDR3 is 14 amino acids long. CDR3 region: CASSYRDPQETQYF. The CDR3 DNA follows: TGTGCCAGCAGTTATAGGGATCCCCAAGAGACCCAGTACTTC.

This clonotype was seen at least ten times. The chain recombines TRBV2 with TRBJ2-7; D is tentatively TRBD1 or TRBD2 (5 bases each). The CDR3 totals 12 residues. Trimming removed 6 bases from V and 4 bases from J, with 10 bases in between. Germline values: CDR1 SNHLY, CDR2 FYNNEI. The CDR3 DNA sequence: TGTGCCAGCAGCCGGGGACCGTACGAGCAGTACTTC. Its translation is CASSRGPYEQYF.

This clonotype has just a few counts. The V call is TRBV18, the J call TRBJ1-2, with TRBD1 as a possible D gene (5 bases). V dropped 0 bases and J dropped 4 bases, with 9 bases sitting between them. Germline-derived CDR1 and CDR2 are KGHSH and LQKENI. The CDR3 runs to 14 residues. The CDR3 spells CASSPPSTGYGYTF. The DNA for the CDR3 is TGTGCCAGCTCACCACCCTCCACAGGCTATGGCTACACCTTC.

Of note for this clonotype: This may arise from a read error, as a much more abundant clone is one base away. V is TRBV10-3 and J is TRBJ2-7, with TRBD1 identical over 8 bases. CDR3 length: 14 residues. The V and J ends lost 4 bases and 2 bases, in that order; junction bases with no gene match: 4. CDR1 and CDR2 (germline): ENHRY, SYGVKD. The CDR3 sequence is CAISGKDRAYEQYF. In DNA form, the CDR3 reads TGTGCCATCAGTGGTAAGGACAGGGCCTACGAGCAGTACTTC.

This clonotype was detected a few times. V gene TRBV4-2 combines with J gene TRBJ1-5; D unclear. V lost 0 bases and J lost 7, with 10 bases in between. Germline V gives CDR1 LGHNA, CDR2 YNFKEQ. CDR3 length: 14 amino acids. The CDR3 loop is CASSQEVPGQPQHF. DNA for the CDR3: TGTGCCAGCAGCCAAGAGGTCCCGGGGCAGCCCCAGCATTTT.

This clonotype occurred once. A read error may produce the germline difference seen at one junction end. The chain joins TRBV29-1 to TRBJ1-4; D remains unclear. Germline CDR1 reads SQVTM; CDR2 reads ANQGSEA. CDR3 size: 14 residues. DNA for the CDR3: TGCAGCGTTGACGACGGGGTCAGTCCTGAAAAACCGTTTTTT. Protein: CSVDDGVSPEKPFF.

This clonotype was observed at least ten times. This sequence joins TRBV5-1 and TRBJ2-7; a possible D gene is TRBD1 (6 bases). The V gene lost 4 bases and the J gene lost 6 bases, with 11 bases spanning the gap. This CDR3 comprises 12 residues. Germline-derived CDR1 and CDR2 are SGHRS and YFSETQ. The CDR3: CASSQQGGEQYF. DNA of the CDR3: TGCGCCAGCAGCCAACAGGGCGGCGAGCAGTACTTC.

The table lists this clonotype with many counts. The rearrangement links TRBV20-1 to TRBJ2-5; weak D call: TRBD2 (5 bases). This CDR3 is built from 14 residues. Trimming left V 0 bases short and J 3 bases short, with 11 bases between. Germline lookup yields CDR1 DFQATT and CDR2 SNEGSKA (reference sequence). CDR3 sequence (DNA): TGCAGTGCTAGAGACCCAAGCGGAAAAGAGACCCAGTACTTC. This gives the protein CSARDPSGKETQYF.

The chain has TRBV20-1 and TRBJ1-5, with 9 nucleotides matching TRBD1. Germline CDR1 reads DFQATT; CDR2 reads SNEGSKA (reference sequence). V lost 5 bases and J lost 5; bases outside the gene matches: 7. This CDR3 region has 14 residues. CDR3 nucleotide sequence: TGCAGTGCTCCGACAGGGGGGTCAGATCAGCCCCAGCATTTT. It specifies CSAPTGGSDQPQHF.

There are many counts of this clonotype. The chain recombines TRBV7-3 with TRBJ1-6; D call uncertain. The CDR3 runs 13 residues. The ends were cut back, 1 base at V and 7 bases at J, with 5 bases in the middle. The germline gives CDR1 SGHTA, CDR2 FQGTGA. CDR3 DNA sequence: TGTGCCAGCAGCTTAAGTGGAAATTCACCCCTCCACTTT. It translates to CASSLSGNSPLHF.

Many counts were recorded for this clonotype. The J gene is TRBJ2-7, the V gene TRBV7-8, with TRBD1 matching 8 bases. The CDR3 spans 15 residues. V lost 4 bases, J lost 0 bases, and 5 bases stayed unmatched. Germline loops: CDR1 SGHVS, CDR2 FQNEAQ. Written as DNA, the CDR3 is TGTGCCAGCAGCTCTCATGGACAGGGCTCCTACGAGCAGTACTTC. This translates into CASSSHGQGSYEQYF.

This clonotype was observed a handful of times. This chain links TRBV19 with TRBJ1-2, with 8 bases matching TRBD1. The CDR3 contains 15 residues. V lost 7 bases to trimming and J lost 4 bases; unmatched junction nucleotides: 11. The germline CDR1 and CDR2 sequences are LNHDA and SQIVND (reference sequence). CDR3 in amino acids: CASIPSGQGSYGYTF. Here the CDR3 DNA reads TGTGCCAGTATCCCCTCCGGACAGGGATCCTATGGCTACACCTTC.

For the CDR3, the DNA is TGCAGCGTTGAAGGGGGCTTTGGGGAGCTGTTTTTT. This sequence encodes CSVEGGFGELFF. This chain joins TRBV29-1 and TRBJ2-2, with D possibly TRBD1 on 5 matching bases. Trimming pared 1 base from V and 8 bases from J, leaving 8 bases between. This CDR3 region has 12 residues. Per germline, CDR1 SQVTM and CDR2 ANQGSEA.

V gene TRBV19 combines with J gene TRBJ2-5; no reliable D call. Germline V gives CDR1 LNHDA, CDR2 SQIVND (reference sequence). Trimming cost V 5 bases and J 4 bases, with 14 bases left between them. The CDR3 length is 14 residues. In nucleotides, the CDR3 is TGTGCCAGTAGTGTGCCAGGAAGAAGAGAGACCCAGTACTTC. This gives the protein CASSVPGRRETQYF.

This CDR3 is CASSWEDSPGNTIYF. The CDR3 DNA sequence: TGCGCCAGCAGCTGGGAGGACAGTCCGGGAAACACCATATATTTT. This rearrangement joins TRBV5-1 to TRBJ1-3; tentative D call: TRBD1 (6 bases). The CDR3 is made up of 15 amino acids. Trimming shortened V by 3 bases and J by 4 bases, and 14 bases separated the two germline ends. Germline-derived CDR1 and CDR2 are SGHRS and YFSETQ.

This clonotype was counted many times. The rearrangement links TRBV7-9 to TRBJ2-7, with D possibly TRBD1 on 5 matching bases. CDR3 length: 13 residues. CDR1 and CDR2 (germline): SEHNR, FQNEAQ (reference sequence). Trimming took off 5 bases at V and 3 bases at J, with 11 bases between the two ends. CDR3 in DNA: TGTGCCAGCAGCCGATACCAGGGCTACGAGCAGTACTTC. Protein: CASSRYQGYEQYF.

CDR3 bases: TGTGCCAGCAGTAGAGCCCGGATCGGAAACACCATATATTTT. It is translated as CASSRARIGNTIYF. This chain connects TRBV6-5 to TRBJ1-3; no reliable D call. The ends were cut back, 5 bases at V and 4 bases at J, with 12 bases in the middle. The CDR3 extends over 14 amino acids. Germline V gene lookup returns CDR1 MNHEY and CDR2 SVGAGI.

This chain uses TRBV11-2 with TRBJ2-6, with TRBD2 matching 10 bases. Losses at the gene ends were 5 bases for V and 2 bases for J; bases not matched to a gene: 12. The CDR3 sequence is 19 residues long. CDR1 is SGHAT, CDR2 FQNNGV, per germline. CDR3 protein: CASSRRSSGGVPGANVLTF. CDR3 sequence (DNA): TGTGCCAGCAGCCGGAGGTCGAGCGGGGGGGTCCCTGGGGCCAACGTCCTGACTTTC. Full variable domain (outside the CDR3, taken from reference TRBV11-2 and TRBJ2-6): EAGVAQSPRYKIIEKRQSVAFWCNPISGHATLYWYQQILGQGPKLLIQFQNNGVVDDSQLPKDRFSAERLKGVDSTLKIQPAKLEDSAVYLCASSRRSSGGVPGANVLTFGAGSRLTVL.

Here the CDR3 reads CASSLDSTAAETQYF. CDR3 bases: TGTGCCAGCAGCTTAGATAGCACAGCCGCAGAGACCCAGTACTTC. J is TRBJ2-5 and V is TRBV7-6; D not certain. CDR3 length: 15 amino acids. The V gene's germline CDR1 is SGHVS and CDR2 FNYEAQ. Between the trimmed V and J ends, which lost 1 base and 4 bases, there was a span of 13 bases.

This clonotype was observed a few times. V gene TRBV14 combines with J gene TRBJ1-2; D remains unclear. In germline, CDR1 is SGHDN, CDR2 FVKESK. Between the trimmed V and J ends, which lost 6 bases and 3 bases, there was a span of 17 bases. This CDR3 has 15 residues. CDR3 nucleotides: TGTGCCAGCAGGCCAAGAATGGATTGGGACTATGGCTACACCTTC. It yields the protein CASRPRMDWDYGYTF.

This clonotype was seen many times. This chain links TRBV2 with TRBJ1-5; unclear D gene. This CDR3 contains 14 residues. Germline V CDR1 and CDR2: SNHLY, FYNNEI. V was pared by 6 bases and J by 0 bases, with 9 bases between. The CDR3 sequence: CASSGRTSNQPQHF. Written as DNA, the CDR3 is TGTGCCAGCAGCGGACGGACTAGCAATCAGCCCCAGCATTTT.

This chain joins TRBV7-8 and TRBJ2-5, with D perhaps TRBD1 or TRBD2 (5 bases each). CDR1 and CDR2 (germline): SGHVS, FQNEAQ. V lost 1 base to trimming and J lost 0 bases, with 27 bases between them. The CDR3 has 21 amino acids. Here the CDR3 reads CASSLDRVGDPRASYQETQYF. The CDR3 region has the DNA TGTGCCAGCAGCTTAGATCGCGTGGGGGACCCACGGGCGTCGTACCAAGAGACCCAGTACTTC.

As to this clonotype: A much larger clone lies a single base off, so this may be a read error. The chain uses TRBV10-3 and TRBJ1-1, with D tentatively TRBD1 (6 bases). This CDR3 comprises 14 residues. V dropped 6 bases and J dropped 5 bases, with 16 bases sitting between them. Looked up from germline, CDR1 is ENHRY and CDR2 is SYGVKD. CDR3 bases: TGTGCCATCAGATTGGGGGGCGCAGGAACTGAAGCTTTCTTT. Amino acid sequence: CAIRLGGAGTEAFF.

This clonotype was seen at least ten times. The chain has TRBV19 and TRBJ1-5; D gene uncertain. V lost 3 bases, J lost 0 bases, and 9 bases lay in between. The CDR3 has 15 residues. Germline V CDR1 and CDR2: LNHDA, SQIVND (reference sequence). The CDR3: CASSIFRGSNQPQHF. For the CDR3, the DNA is TGTGCCAGTAGTATCTTCCGGGGTAGCAATCAGCCCCAGCATTTT. Full variable domain (rest looked up from reference TRBV19 and TRBJ1-5): DGGITQSPKYLFRKEGQNVTLSCEQNLNHDAMYWYRQDPGQGLRLIYYSQIVNDFQKGDIAEGYSVSREKKESFPLTVTSAQKNPTAFYLCASSIFRGSNQPQHFGDGTRLSIL.

In DNA form, the CDR3 reads TGTGCCACCAGCGACAGGACCTATGGCTACACCTTC. Translated, it gives CATSDRTYGYTF. The chain is built from TRBV24-1 and TRBJ1-2; TRBD1 might be the D (6 bases). CDR3 size: 12 residues. Looked up from germline, CDR1 is KGHDR and CDR2 is SFDVKD. V shed 7 bases and J shed 4 bases, with 9 bases lying between them.

This clonotype showed up many times. V gene TRBV13 combines with J gene TRBJ1-1, with D perhaps TRBD1 (5 bases). The germline V and J ends were trimmed by 4 bases and 8 bases, with 11 bases remaining between them. The germline gives CDR1 PRHDT, CDR2 FYEKMQ (reference sequence). The CDR3 is 12 residues long. The CDR3 DNA sequence: TGTGCCAGCAGCTATGGACGGGGGGAAGCTTTCTTT. Translating gives CASSYGRGEAFF.

This clonotype was counted at least ten times. The V gene is TRBV10-3, the J gene TRBJ2-2, with D unclear. Germline loops: CDR1 ENHRY, CDR2 SYGVKD. This CDR3 spans 13 amino acids. Trimming took off 4 bases at V and 1 base at J, with 4 bases between the two ends. The CDR3 spells CAISGWNTGELFF. The CDR3 coding sequence is TGTGCCATCAGTGGATGGAACACCGGGGAGCTGTTTTTT.

This clonotype was found many times. The chain uses TRBV15 and TRBJ1-5; D might be TRBD1 (5 bases). Trimming took 0 bases from V and 7 from J, leaving 13 bases between them. CDR3 length: 15 residues. CDR1 is LNHNV, CDR2 YYDKDF, per germline (reference sequence). The CDR3, as DNA: TGTGCCACCAGCAGAGATTTAGGGGCTCGGCAGCCCCAGCATTTT. It codes for CATSRDLGARQPQHF.

This clonotype was observed a handful of times. The V call is TRBV12-3 or TRBV12-4, the J call TRBJ1-5, with TRBD1 matching 8 bases. This CDR3 contains 16 residues. V shed 5 bases, J shed 2 bases, and the junction held 8 bases outside the gene matches. The CDR3 bases are TGTGCCAGCAGTCCCCAGACAGGGGTCCGCAATCAGCCCCAGCATTTT. This codes for CASSPQTGVRNQPQHF.

In its sample, this clonotype was seen many times. The CDR3 region has the DNA TGTGCCGAGGATTTTCTGTCGGCACACGACAACGGCGAGCAGTACTTC. Amino acids: CAEDFLSAHDNGEQYF. The chain joins TRBV25-1 to TRBJ2-7; the D is unclear. CDR1 MGHDK and CDR2 SYGVNS come from the germline V gene. The CDR3 extends over 16 amino acids. The germline V and J ends were trimmed by 11 bases and 6 bases, with 29 bases remaining between them.